The entry below gives a single T cell receptor (beta chain) sequence along with its context. The authors' processing: Estimates of nucleated cell counts were drawn from the amplification of reference gene primers. Repertoires were generated with immunoSEQ multiplex PCR, while TCRdb's copy carries only in-frame clones and drops some. V and J calls and clone size are those listed in that table; D and trimming were worked out from the DNA. The data hold about 280,000 clones, with roughly 85% observed a single time. The source of the sample is a study of blood T cell repertoires in COVID-19. Study information: The United States, Italy and Spain provided the acute and convalescent COVID-19 samples. PBMCs, B-cell-depleted T cells, or T cells were the source of the cDNA or gDNA that made up the material.

The specimen sequenced was peripheral blood. This TCR was sampled from a woman between 45 and 60 years old who had recovered from COVID-19.

In nucleotides, the CDR3 is TGCGCCAGCAGCTTGGTTGGGACTAGCGGGGGACCCGAGGGGACCGGGGAGCTGTTTTTT. Its translation: CASSLVGTSGGPEGTGELFF. V and J are TRBV5-1 and TRBJ2-2; 14 positions match TRBD2. CDR3 size: 20 residues. The germline V gene has CDR1 SGHRS and CDR2 YFSETQ. Trimming took 0 bases from V and 5 from J; bases not matched to a gene: 12.